This entry is about one TCR beta chain. The antigen is not known. This sample stems from a study of CD8 T cells in ankylosing spondylitis. Study-level points and caveats: Disease-linked clones reportedly showed significant enrichment in matched ankylosing spondylitis synovial fluid. Seemingly characteristic of ankylosing spondylitis blood was a TCR beta motif consisting of 7 or 8 highly homologous variants.

Germline CDR1 reads MGHRA; CDR2 reads YSYEKL. Trimming at V came to 1 base and at J to 4 bases, leaving 6 bases not matched to a gene. The CDR3 runs 15 residues. TCRdb used MiXCR to reprocess the 5' RACE reads, holding one entry per CDR3 protein. The table lists 200,000 to 250,000 distinct CDR3 sequences, around 20% of them singletons. This receptor was taken from a male donor with ankylosing spondylitis. Sequencing was done on a sample of blood, either unsorted or a sorted T cell fraction (not recorded which). V usage is TRBV4-1 and J usage is TRBJ2-7; 8 nucleotides agree with TRBD1. Here the CDR3 DNA reads TGCGCCAGCAGCCAAGTGGAGACAGGGGCGTACGAGCAGTACTTC. Translating gives CASSQVETGAYEQYF.